This T cell receptor beta chain was identified during a study of blood T cell repertoires in COVID-19. Study-level information: Donors in the United States, Italy and Spain gave samples during acute or convalescent COVID-19.

Original data processing: Researchers report that nucleated cell counts were estimated from reference gene primer amplification. This table comes from immunoSEQ multiplex PCR, and its TCRdb copy is limited to in-frame clones, with some not included. Clone size and V and J calls were adopted from that table, with D and trimming inferred from the DNA. The table shows roughly 70,000 clones, with around four fifths occurring only once. Germline values: CDR1 SGDLS, CDR2 YYNGEE. The germline V and J ends were trimmed by 3 bases and 6 bases, with 12 bases remaining between them. The CDR3 is made up of 14 amino acids.

The sequence was collected from a human donor in a cohort sampled during active COVID-19. This rearrangement joins TRBV9 to TRBJ2-2, with D possibly matching TRBD2 (5 bases). The sequenced material came from peripheral blood. CDR3 sequence (DNA): TGTGCCAGCAGCGCTTTTCCCGGGGCCGGGGAGCTGTTTTTT. Its protein product is CASSAFPGAGELFF.